The source of this TCR beta chain is a study of control samples from healthy donors and cancer patients. Method: immunoSEQ multiplex PCR; TCRdb's copy keeps in-frame clones and lacks some. The repertoire holds around 53,000 clones, with 87% as singletons. The sample taken for sequencing was PBMCs. The receptor comes from a man aged 55-75 years with head and neck cancer.

The CDR3 spells CASSWVLAGVYEQYF. In DNA form, the CDR3 reads TGTGCCAGCAGTTGGGTGCTAGCGGGAGTCTACGAGCAGTACTTC. The chain recombines TRBV28 with TRBJ2-7; TRBD2 matches 10 bases. The CDR3 extends over 15 amino acids. The junction had 6 bases not matched to a gene; V was cut back by 4 bases and J by 3 bases. CDR1 and CDR2 (germline): MDHEN, SYDVKM.